The clone carrying this T cell receptor beta chain was seen more than once but under ten times. Antigen specificity is unknown. The source of the sample is a study of T cells after yellow fever vaccination. Findings and limits, study-wide: A weaker secondary response peaked on day 5, the primary on day 15. Re-detected after boosting: most primary clones, 95% to 98% of CD4 and 88% of CD8. Repertoires sorted by FACS could include abundant clonotypes that are contaminants from the bulk population.

Template-switching 5'RACE yielded the TCR cDNA; a universal primer site and UMIs were added in the process. A single record per CDR3 protein comes from TCRdb applying MiXCR to the 5' RACE reads. The table has 450,000 to 550,000 distinct CDR3 sequences, roughly a fifth seen once. Trimming cost V 6 bases and J 4 bases; bases outside gene matches: 6. The CDR3 has 14 residues. The sample consisted of PBMCs, taken 15 days after the yellow fever booster vaccination. The clonotype was recovered from a man aged 25-45 years who received the YFV17D yellow fever vaccine. V gene TRBV12-3 or TRBV12-4 combines with J gene TRBJ2-7; TRBD2 aligns across 10 bases. Written as DNA, the CDR3 is TGTGCCAGCAGGGCGCTAGCGGGAGCTTACGAGCAGTACTTC. It specifies CASRALAGAYEQYF.